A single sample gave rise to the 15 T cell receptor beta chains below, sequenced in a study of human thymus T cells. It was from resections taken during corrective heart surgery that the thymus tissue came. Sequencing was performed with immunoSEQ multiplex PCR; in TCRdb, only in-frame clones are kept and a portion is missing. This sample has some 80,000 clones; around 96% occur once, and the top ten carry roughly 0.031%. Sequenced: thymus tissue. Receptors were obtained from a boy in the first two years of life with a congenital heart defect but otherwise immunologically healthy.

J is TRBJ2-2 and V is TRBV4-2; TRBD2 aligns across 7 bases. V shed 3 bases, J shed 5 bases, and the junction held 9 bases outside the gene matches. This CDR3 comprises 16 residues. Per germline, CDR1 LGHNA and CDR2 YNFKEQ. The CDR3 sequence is CASSQGGERVTGELFF. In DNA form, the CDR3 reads TGTGCCAGCAGCCAGGGGGGGGAGCGGGTGACCGGGGAGCTGTTTTTT.

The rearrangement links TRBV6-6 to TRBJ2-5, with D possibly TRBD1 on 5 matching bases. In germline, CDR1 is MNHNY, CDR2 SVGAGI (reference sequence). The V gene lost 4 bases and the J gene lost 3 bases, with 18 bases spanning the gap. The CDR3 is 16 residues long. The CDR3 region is CASSSDPGPEKETQYF. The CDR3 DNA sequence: TGTGCCAGCAGTTCCGATCCAGGGCCAGAAAAAGAGACCCAGTACTTC.

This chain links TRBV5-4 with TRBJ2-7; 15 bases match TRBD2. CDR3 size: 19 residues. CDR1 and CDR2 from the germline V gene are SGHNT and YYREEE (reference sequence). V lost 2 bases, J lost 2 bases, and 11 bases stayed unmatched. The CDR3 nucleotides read TGTGCCAGCAGCTTACGCCCGGGACTAGCGGGGGGCCTTACCTACGAGCAGTACTTC. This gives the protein CASSLRPGLAGGLTYEQYF.

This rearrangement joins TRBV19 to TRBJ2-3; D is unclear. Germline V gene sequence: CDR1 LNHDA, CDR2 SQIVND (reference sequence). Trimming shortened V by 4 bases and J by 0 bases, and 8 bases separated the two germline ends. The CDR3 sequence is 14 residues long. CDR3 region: CASSTFKSTDTQYF. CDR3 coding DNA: TGTGCCAGTAGTACATTTAAAAGCACAGATACGCAGTATTTT.

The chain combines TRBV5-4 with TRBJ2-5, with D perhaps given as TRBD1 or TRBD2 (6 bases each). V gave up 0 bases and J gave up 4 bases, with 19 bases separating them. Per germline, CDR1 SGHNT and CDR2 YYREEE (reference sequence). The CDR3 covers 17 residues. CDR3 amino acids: CASSLGGRDKALETQYF. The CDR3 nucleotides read TGTGCCAGCAGCTTGGGGGGGCGGGACAAAGCCTTAGAGACCCAGTACTTC.

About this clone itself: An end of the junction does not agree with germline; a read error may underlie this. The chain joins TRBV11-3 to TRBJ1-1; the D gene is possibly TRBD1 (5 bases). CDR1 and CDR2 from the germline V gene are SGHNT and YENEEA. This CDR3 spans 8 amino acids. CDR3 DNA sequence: TGTGCCAGCAGCTCGGGACCCTTT. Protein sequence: CASSSGPF. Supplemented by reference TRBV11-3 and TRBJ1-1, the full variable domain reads EAGVVQSPRYKIIEKKQPVAFWCNPISGHNTLYWYLQNLGQGPELLIRYENEEAVDDSQLPKDRFSAERLKGVDSTLKIQPAELGDSAVYLCASSSGPFGQGTRLTVV.

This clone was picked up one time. The CDR3 DNA reads TGCGCCAGCAGCCAGGACAGGGCTGGAGAGACCCAGTACTTC. This encodes CASSQDRAGETQYF. This chain links TRBV4-3 with TRBJ2-5; 8 bases map to TRBD1. Per the germline V gene, CDR1 is LGHNA and CDR2 is YSLEER. Trimming at V came to 3 bases and at J to 4 bases, leaving 4 bases not matched to a gene. The CDR3 has 14 residues.

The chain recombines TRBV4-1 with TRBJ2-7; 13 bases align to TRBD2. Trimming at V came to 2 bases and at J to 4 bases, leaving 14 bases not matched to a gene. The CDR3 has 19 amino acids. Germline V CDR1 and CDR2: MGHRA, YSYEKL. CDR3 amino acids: CASSQTVVRTSGRGYEQYF. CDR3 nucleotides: TGCGCCAGCAGCCAAACAGTCGTTCGGACTAGCGGGAGAGGTTACGAGCAGTACTTC.

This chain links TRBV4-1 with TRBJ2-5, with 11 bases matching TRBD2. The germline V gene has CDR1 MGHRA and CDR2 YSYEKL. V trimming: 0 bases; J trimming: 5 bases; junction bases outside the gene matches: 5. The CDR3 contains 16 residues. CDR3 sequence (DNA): TGCGCCAGCAGCCAAGAAGTAGCGGGAGGGACGGAGACCCAGTACTTC. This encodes CASSQEVAGGTETQYF.

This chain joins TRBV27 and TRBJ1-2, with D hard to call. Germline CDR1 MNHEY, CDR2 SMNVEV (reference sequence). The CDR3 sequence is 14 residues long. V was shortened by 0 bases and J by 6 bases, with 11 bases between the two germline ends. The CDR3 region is CASSLSSVPHGYTF. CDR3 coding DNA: TGTGCCAGCAGTTTATCATCGGTTCCGCATGGCTACACCTTC.

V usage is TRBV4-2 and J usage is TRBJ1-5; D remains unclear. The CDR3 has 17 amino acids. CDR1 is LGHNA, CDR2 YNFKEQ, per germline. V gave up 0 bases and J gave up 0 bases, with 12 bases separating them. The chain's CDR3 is CASSQDSGRISNQPQHF. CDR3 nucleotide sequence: TGTGCCAGCAGCCAAGATTCGGGCAGGATTAGCAATCAGCCCCAGCATTTT.

CDR3 coding DNA: TGTGCCAGCAGTTTCAGGGGGCAGGTCTACGAGCAGTACTTC. Translation gives CASSFRGQVYEQYF. This sequence joins TRBV27 and TRBJ2-7, with TRBD1 identical over 8 bases. V lost 3 bases, J lost 3 bases, and 4 bases stayed unmatched. Germline V CDR1 and CDR2: MNHEY, SMNVEV (reference sequence). CDR3 size: 14 residues.

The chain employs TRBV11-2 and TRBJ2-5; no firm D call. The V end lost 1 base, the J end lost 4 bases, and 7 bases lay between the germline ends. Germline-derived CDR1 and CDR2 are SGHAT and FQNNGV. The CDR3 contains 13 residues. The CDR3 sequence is CASSLGNPETQYF. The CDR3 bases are TGTGCCAGCAGCTTAGGAAATCCAGAGACCCAGTACTTC.

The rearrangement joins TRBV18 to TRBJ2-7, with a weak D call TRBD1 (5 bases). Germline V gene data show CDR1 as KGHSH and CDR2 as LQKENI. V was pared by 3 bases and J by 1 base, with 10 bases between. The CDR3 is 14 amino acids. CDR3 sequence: CASSPPTASYEQYF. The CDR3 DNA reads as TGTGCCAGCTCACCGCCGACAGCATCCTACGAGCAGTACTTC.

CDR3 DNA: TGTGCTAGCTGTGGACTAGCGGGGACCTACGAGCAGTACTTC. Translated: CASCGLAGTYEQYF. This rearrangement joins TRBV7-7 to TRBJ2-7; TRBD2 matches 12 bases. Germline lookup yields CDR1 SSHAT and CDR2 FNYEAQ (reference sequence). The CDR3 covers 14 residues.